This T cell receptor (beta chain) was retrieved from a study of vaccination and CD4 T cells after COVID-19. Study as a whole: Stimulation used overlapping spike peptides from SARS-CoV-2, HCoV-NL63, HCoV-OC43 and HCoV-229E.

This clonotype was observed a few times. The antigen is unknown. The treatment denotes: approximately 10-day PBMC culture with coronavirus spike peptide pools or control peptides (ViraFEST assay). The unexposed donor gave CD4+ T cells before the COVID-19 pandemic (2011-2018). ViraFEST enlarged antigen-specific T cell populations with peptide pools and afterwards sequenced TCRs. An Oncomine TCR Beta short-read assay was used to sequence the DNA from cultured CD4+ T cells. Genomic DNA was extracted from cultured CD4+ T cells. From the PCR reads, TCRdb called clonotypes with MiXCR, one entry per CDR3 protein. This table holds approximately 9,600 distinct CDR3 sequences, less than 45% found once. J gave up 7 bases and V 5 bases, and 12 bases lay outside the gene matches. Germline V gene sequence: CDR1 MNHEY, CDR2 SMNVEV (reference sequence). The CDR3 loop spans 17 amino acids.

This chain links TRBV27 with TRBJ2-4; TRBD2 matches at 12 bases. The sample taken for sequencing was CD4+ T cells from blood, cultured in vitro. The sequence was obtained from a human donor in good health. CDR3 sequence reads: CASSPRWTSGTMNIQYF. CDR3 bases: TGTGCCAGCAGTCCTCGTTGGACTAGCGGGACGATGAACATTCAGTACTTC.